Shown below are 27 T cell receptor beta chains from a single sample sequenced in a study of T cell responses to AZD1222 COVID-19 vaccine. The assay was immunoSEQ multiplex PCR, and TCRdb's table has in-frame clones only and misses some. The sample has more than 130,000 clones, 90% seen once; the top ten hold roughly 3.1%. The specimen comprised peripheral blood, sampled on day 0 of AZD1222 vaccination. All receptors derive from an adult in good health.

V usage is TRBV6-5 and J usage is TRBJ2-7, with D possibly called TRBD1 or TRBD2 (6 bases each). Germline CDR1 reads MNHEY; CDR2 reads SVGAGI. Trimming stripped 6 bases from V and 6 bases from J, with 15 bases between. There are 13 residues in the CDR3. The CDR3 DNA sequence: TGTGCCAGCAGGGGGGCGGGAACGGTCGAGCAGTACTTC. This codes for CASRGAGTVEQYF.

This clone was seen only once. The chain joins TRBV7-2 to TRBJ2-7, with D unclear. In germline, CDR1 is SGHTA, CDR2 FQGNSA. The germline V and J ends were trimmed by 1 base and 6 bases, with 16 bases remaining between them. The CDR3 length is 15 residues. The chain's CDR3 is CASSLESVLPLEQYF. In nucleotides, the CDR3 is TGTGCCAGCAGCTTAGAATCTGTCCTTCCCCTCGAGCAGTACTTC.

CDR3 nucleotides: TGTGCCAGTAGTATCGTACTAGCGGAGCAGTTCTTC. Translation gives CASSIVLAEQFF. The genes are TRBV19 and TRBJ2-1, with 7 nucleotides matching TRBD2. Per germline, CDR1 LNHDA and CDR2 SQIVND (reference sequence). J lost 10 bases, V lost 3 bases, and 3 bases had no gene match. The CDR3 covers 12 residues.

Details on this clone: At one end the junction does not follow the germline gene, possibly because of a read error. This chain uses TRBV7-2 with TRBJ1-3, with D unresolved. CDR1 and CDR2 from the germline V gene are SGHTA and FQGNSA. CDR3 length: 15 residues. CDR3 DNA: TGTGCCAGCAGCGTAGCCGGGCCGGGAGGAAACACCATATATTTT. It yields the protein CASSVAGPGGNTIYF.

The V and J genes are TRBV6-4 and TRBJ1-1, with D hard to call. The V end was cut by 3 bases, the J end by 2 bases, with 7 bases between. The CDR3 sequence is 13 residues long. The germline V gene has CDR1 MRHNA and CDR2 SNTAGT. Here the CDR3 DNA reads TGTGCCAGCAGTGAAAAGGACAACACTGAAGCTTTCTTT. The encoded protein is CASSEKDNTEAFF.

This clone has a single count. The rearrangement uses TRBV15 and TRBJ2-5; TRBD1 matches 8 bases. This CDR3 spans 18 amino acids. With V trimmed by 0 bases and J by 5 bases, 14 bases remained unmatched. Looked up from germline, CDR1 is LNHNV and CDR2 is YYDKDF (reference sequence). The CDR3 bases are TGTGCCACCAGCAGAGATCTGACTGGGCAGGGGGCGAGGGAGACCCAGTACTTC. Protein sequence: CATSRDLTGQGARETQYF. Drawing the rest from reference TRBV15 and TRBJ2-5, the complete variable domain is DAMVIQNPRYQVTQFGKPVTLSCSQTLNHNVMYWYQQKSSQAPKLLFHYYDKDFNNEADTPDNFQSRRPNTSFCFLDIRSPGLGDTAMYLCATSRDLTGQGARETQYFGPGTRLLVL.

The rearrangement joins TRBV5-1 to TRBJ1-1; unclear D gene. Germline values: CDR1 SGHRS, CDR2 YFSETQ. V was pared by 4 bases and J by 0 bases, with 7 bases between. There are 13 residues in the CDR3. The CDR3 here is CASSLTVNTEAFF. The CDR3 DNA is TGCGCCAGCAGCCTTACAGTGAACACTGAAGCTTTCTTT.

The rearrangement joins TRBV11-2 to TRBJ2-1; D uncertain. V lost 1 base and J 12 bases, leaving 13 bases between the germline ends. The CDR3 runs 13 residues. Germline-derived CDR1 and CDR2 are SGHAT and FQNNGV. CDR3 sequence: CASSLGTSLRQFF. The CDR3 nucleotides read TGTGCCAGCAGCTTAGGGACCAGCCTAAGGCAGTTCTTC.

The chain couples TRBV7-8 to TRBJ1-2; D is unresolved. Looked up from germline, CDR1 is SGHVS and CDR2 is FQNEAQ. V dropped 5 bases and J dropped 8 bases, with 18 bases sitting between them. The CDR3 is 14 amino acids. The CDR3 is CASSPSPHLDGYTF. The CDR3 nucleotides are TGTGCCAGCAGCCCATCTCCCCATTTAGACGGCTACACCTTC.

The chain employs TRBV11-2 and TRBJ2-5; D perhaps matches TRBD1 (7 bases). Germline V gene lookup returns CDR1 SGHAT and CDR2 FQNNGV. The ends were cut back, 5 bases at V and 5 bases at J, with 21 bases in the middle. The CDR3 totals 16 residues. CDR3 in DNA: TGTGCCAGCAGCCAGGGGGGCTATGGGACTGGGGAGACCCAGTACTTC. As protein: CASSQGGYGTGETQYF.

The genes are TRBV19 and TRBJ1-1; TRBD1 is a possible D gene (5 bases). The CDR3 length is 15 residues. The germline V gene encodes CDR1 LNHDA and CDR2 SQIVND (reference sequence). Trimming removed 1 base from V and 0 bases from J, with 9 bases in between. The CDR3 spells CASSIVGRVNTEAFF. CDR3 in DNA: TGTGCCAGTAGTATAGTGGGCAGGGTGAACACTGAAGCTTTCTTT.

V and J are TRBV2 and TRBJ1-2; 8 bases match TRBD1. Germline CDR1 is SNHLY and CDR2 is FYNNEI. After removal of 7 bases from V and 8 bases from J, the junction contained 21 bases not matched to a gene. The CDR3 runs 17 residues. The DNA of the CDR3 is TGTGCCAGCACCCTGGACAGGGTACCCACCACCACGGGGGGCTACACCTTC. Protein product: CASTLDRVPTTTGGYTF.

V is TRBV7-9 and J is TRBJ2-1; perhaps TRBD1 as D (5 bases). The germline gives CDR1 SEHNR, CDR2 FQNEAQ (reference sequence). Trimming pared 0 bases from V and 4 bases from J, leaving 10 bases between. The CDR3 spans 15 residues. The CDR3 loop reads CASSLARQGYNEQFF. The CDR3 coding sequence is TGTGCCAGCAGCTTAGCGAGGCAGGGATACAATGAGCAGTTCTTC.

In the case of this clone: The germline gene is not matched at one end of the junction; a read error may be the cause. The chain is built from TRBV7-7 and TRBJ2-1, with 13 bases aligning to TRBD2. Germline values: CDR1 SSHAT, CDR2 FNYEAQ (reference sequence). The CDR3 is 15 residues long. The CDR3 sequence is CASSPRTSGSYEQFF. In nucleotides, the CDR3 is TGTGCTAGCAGCCCCCGGACTAGCGGGAGTTATGAGCAGTTCTTC. The full variable domain, completed using reference TRBV7-7 and TRBJ2-1, is GAGVSQSPRYKVTKRGQDVTLRCDPISSHATLYWYQQALGQGPEFLTYFNYEAQPDKSGLPSDRFSAERPEGSISTLTIQRTEQRDSAMYRCASSPRTSGSYEQFFGPGTRLTVL.

The gene calls are TRBV12-3 or TRBV12-4 and TRBJ2-7; tentative D call: TRBD1 (6 bases). Trimming took 6 bases from V and 7 from J, leaving 13 bases between them. The length of the CDR3 is 12 residues. CDR3 amino acids: CASSNTQGEQYF. Written as DNA, the CDR3 is TGTGCCAGCAGCAATACGCAGGGGGAGCAGTACTTC.

In its sample, this clone was seen once. The V gene is TRBV18, the J gene TRBJ2-7; TRBD1 matches at 11 bases. CDR1 is KGHSH and CDR2 is LQKENI in the germline V gene. V shed 2 bases and J 6 bases; nucleotides not matched to a gene: 9. The CDR3 totals 16 residues. The CDR3: CASSPTSGQGETEQYF. CDR3 nucleotide sequence: TGTGCCAGCTCACCAACCTCGGGACAGGGGGAAACCGAGCAGTACTTC. The full variable domain, with the rest looked up from reference TRBV18 and TRBJ2-7, is NAGVMQNPRHLVRRRGQEARLRCSPMKGHSHVYWYRQLPEEGLKFMVYLQKENIIDESGMPKERFSAEFPKEGPSILRIQQVVRGDSAAYFCASSPTSGQGETEQYFGPGTRLTVT.

V usage is TRBV7-2 and J usage is TRBJ2-1; 14 bases match TRBD2. V gave up 5 bases and J gave up 5 bases; unmatched junction bases: 11. Germline assignment: CDR1 SGHTA and CDR2 FQGNSA. CDR3 length: 18 amino acids. The CDR3 is CASSGRTGTSGRNNEQFF. CDR3 DNA: TGTGCCAGCAGCGGTCGAACCGGGACTAGCGGGAGAAACAATGAGCAGTTCTTC.

V gene TRBV19 combines with J gene TRBJ1-5; possibly TRBD1 for D (5 bases). The germline V gene encodes CDR1 LNHDA and CDR2 SQIVND (reference sequence). This CDR3 is built from 14 residues. Trimming took 2 bases from V and 2 from J, leaving 7 bases between them. CDR3 coding DNA: TGTGCCAGTAGTATAACCAGGGGCAATCAGCCCCAGCATTTT. Residues: CASSITRGNQPQHF.

The V and J genes are TRBV24-1 and TRBJ1-5, with D uncertain. Germline V gene lookup returns CDR1 KGHDR and CDR2 SFDVKD. Trimming removed 2 bases at V and 7 bases at J, with 11 bases between. The CDR3 spans 14 residues. CDR3 residues: CATSDSWGWQPQHF. In DNA, the CDR3 is TGTGCCACCAGTGATTCTTGGGGATGGCAGCCCCAGCATTTT.

The gene calls are TRBV5-6 and TRBJ1-4; tentative D call: TRBD1 (5 bases). Between the trimmed V and J ends, which lost 1 base and 5 bases, there was a span of 9 bases. Germline V gives CDR1 SGHDT, CDR2 YYEEEE. The CDR3 is 14 residues long. For the CDR3, the DNA is TGTGCCAGCAGCTTGCTAGGGGACAATGAAAAACTGTTTTTT. Translating it yields CASSLLGDNEKLFF.

This clone turned up a few times. This CDR3 reads CASSDTGTGGYTF. The CDR3 region has the DNA TGTGCCAGCAGCGACACCGGGACAGGTGGCTACACCTTC. The chain is built from TRBV7-8 and TRBJ1-2; 8 bases are a match to TRBD1. CDR3 length equals 13 residues. J lost 7 bases, V lost 5 bases, and 6 bases had no gene match. The germline gives CDR1 SGHVS, CDR2 FQNEAQ.

Written as DNA, the CDR3 is TGCGCCAGCAGCACGACAGGGAGCGACACTGAAGCTTTCTTT. This sequence encodes CASSTTGSDTEAFF. The V and J genes are TRBV5-1 and TRBJ1-1, with TRBD1 matching 7 bases. The V gene's germline CDR1 is SGHRS and CDR2 YFSETQ. This CDR3 region has 14 residues. V dropped 4 bases and J dropped 3; count of bases not matched to a gene: 6.

J is TRBJ1-6 and V is TRBV3-1 (or the pseudogene TRBV3-2), with D unclear. V was pared by 3 bases and J by 14 bases, with 20 bases between. The germline V gene has CDR1 LGHDT and CDR2 YNNKEL (reference sequence). This CDR3 is 15 amino acids long. CDR3 in DNA: TGTGCCAGCAGCCAGGCTCGACACGGCTTTCCATCCCTCCACTTT. Amino acid sequence: CASSQARHGFPSLHF.

The chain recombines TRBV14 with TRBJ2-5; D could derive from TRBD1 or TRBD2 (5 bases each). Germline CDR1 and CDR2: SGHDN and FVKESK. V dropped 0 bases and J dropped 5 bases, with 13 bases sitting between them. This CDR3 has 15 residues. CDR3 residues: CASSQDQGTGETQYF. The CDR3 coding sequence is TGTGCCAGCAGCCAAGACCAGGGTACGGGGGAGACCCAGTACTTC.

The V and J genes are TRBV12-3 or TRBV12-4 and TRBJ1-4; no definite D call. V lost 6 bases and J 10 bases, leaving 12 bases between the germline ends. This CDR3 region has 12 residues. Written as DNA, the CDR3 is TGTGCCAGCAGCCACGAGTCCCTAAAACTGTTTTTT. This sequence encodes CASSHESLKLFF.

The rearrangement joins TRBV7-9 to TRBJ2-7; perhaps TRBD1 as D (5 bases). The CDR3 is made up of 12 amino acids. CDR1 is SEHNR, CDR2 FQNEAQ, per germline (reference sequence). V was shortened by 5 bases and J by 4 bases, with 9 bases between the two germline ends. DNA of the CDR3: TGTGCCAGCAGCCAACAGGTATACGAGCAGTACTTC. Translated: CASSQQVYEQYF.

This chain links TRBV6-5 with TRBJ1-6; 7 bases are a match to TRBD1. This CDR3 has 16 residues. Germline trimming cut 2 bases from V and 5 bases from J; bases unmatched to any gene: 6. Germline V CDR1 and CDR2: MNHEY, SVGAGI. CDR3 in DNA: TGTGCCAGCAGTTACACAGGGACAGCGCATAATTCACCCCTCCACTTT. This gives the protein CASSYTGTAHNSPLHF.